These 29 T cell receptor beta chains share one sample of origin, sequenced in a study of T cells in Graves' hyperthyroidism and ophthalmopathy. Amplification yielded TCR beta CDR3 regions, with RNA transcripts as the source. RT-PCR in the first round (using the HTBI primer set) targeted the TCR CDR3. One entry per CDR3 protein results from TCRdb running MiXCR on the multiplex PCR reads. The sample consists of around 540,000 distinct CDR3 sequences, 15% to 20% of them appearing once. The sequencing sample was made of blood. These receptors originate from a woman in her 30s with Graves' ophthalmopathy.

This clonotype occurred many times. This chain connects TRBV18 to TRBJ1-5, with D uncertain. The CDR3 spans 12 residues. Trimming left V 2 bases short and J 5 bases short, with 4 bases between. Looked up from germline, CDR1 is KGHSH and CDR2 is LQKENI. CDR3 sequence reads: CASSPDDQPQHF. For the CDR3, the DNA is TGTGCCAGCTCACCAGACGATCAGCCCCAGCATTTT.

In this sample, this clonotype turned up many times. The chain is built from TRBV6-1 and TRBJ2-7; 7 positions agree with TRBD2. Per germline, CDR1 MNHNS and CDR2 SASEGT. CDR3 length: 16 residues. With V trimmed by 5 bases and J by 3 bases, 13 bases remained unmatched. The DNA for the CDR3 is TGTGCCAGCAGTTATGCGGCGGCGGGAGCTAACTACGAGCAGTACTTC. As protein: CASSYAAAGANYEQYF.

The sample holds many counts of this clonotype. V is TRBV12-3 or TRBV12-4 and J is TRBJ2-5; a weak D match, TRBD2 (6 bases). The V gene lost 8 bases and the J gene lost 0 bases, with 10 bases spanning the gap. The CDR3 length is 13 residues. The CDR3, as DNA: TGTGCCAGCGGGGACTTGTACCAAGAGACCCAGTACTTC. Translating it yields CASGDLYQETQYF.

The V call is TRBV6-1, the J call TRBJ1-5; no definite D call. Germline values: CDR1 MNHNS, CDR2 SASEGT. The V and J ends lost 2 bases and 2 bases respectively, with 10 bases between them. The CDR3 length is 15 residues. The CDR3 nucleotides are TGTGCCAGCAGTGAACGGGGTCGTGGCAATCAGCCCCAGCATTTT. It is translated as CASSERGRGNQPQHF.

The chain uses TRBV7-6 and TRBJ2-7; D ambiguous. Germline V CDR1 and CDR2: SGHVS, FNYEAQ. The CDR3 has 15 amino acids. V gave up 1 base and J gave up 5 bases, with 15 bases separating them. The CDR3 loop is CASSLGGSNRHEQYF. DNA of the CDR3: TGTGCCAGCAGCTTAGGGGGATCCAACCGGCACGAGCAGTACTTC.

V and J are TRBV4-3 and TRBJ1-1, with 7 positions matching TRBD1. CDR1 and CDR2 (germline): LGHNA, YSLEER. V gave up 0 bases and J gave up 1 base; unmatched junction bases: 5. The CDR3 is made up of 16 amino acids. CDR3 in amino acids: CASSQDHKGANTEAFF. The CDR3 nucleotides read TGCGCCAGCAGCCAAGATCATAAGGGGGCGAACACTGAAGCTTTCTTT.

This clonotype was seen a handful of times. V usage is TRBV6-1 and J usage is TRBJ2-7; TRBD1 aligns across 10 bases. Trimming cost V 6 bases and J 5 bases; bases outside gene matches: 7. The CDR3 is 14 amino acids. Germline V gives CDR1 MNHNS, CDR2 SASEGT. CDR3 nucleotide sequence: TGTGCCAGCAGGGGACAGGGGTCTTTTGACGAGCAGTACTTC. Translated, it gives CASRGQGSFDEQYF.

This clonotype has a count of ten or more. The chain uses TRBV30 and TRBJ1-1; D might be TRBD1 (6 bases). This CDR3 is 15 amino acids long. In germline, CDR1 is GTSNPN, CDR2 SVGIG (reference sequence). The V end was cut by 0 bases, the J end by 2 bases, with 13 bases between. CDR3 nucleotides: TGTGCCTGGAGTGTACAGAGGACAGAAAACACTGAAGCTTTCTTT. The encoded protein is CAWSVQRTENTEAFF.

This chain uses TRBV27 with TRBJ2-3; D tentatively fits TRBD1 or TRBD2 (5 bases each). The CDR3 has 15 amino acids. V lost 2 bases and J 1 base, leaving 10 bases between the germline ends. Germline V gives CDR1 MNHEY, CDR2 SMNVEV (reference sequence). The CDR3 here is CASSLGGSRTDTQYF. The DNA of the CDR3 is TGTGCCAGCAGTTTAGGGGGTTCTCGCACAGATACGCAGTATTTT.

This clonotype was seen many times. The chain uses TRBV12-3 or TRBV12-4 and TRBJ1-3; perhaps TRBD1 as D (6 bases). Trimming removed 10 bases from V and 4 bases from J, with 11 bases in between. The CDR3 runs 12 residues. The CDR3 DNA reads TGTGCCACCACCGGGGGCGGAAACACCATATATTTT. Translating gives CATTGGGNTIYF.

This clonotype was picked up many times. The chain carries TRBV30 and TRBJ2-2; possible D gene TRBD2, 5 bases. The CDR3 totals 15 residues. V dropped 2 bases and J dropped 2 bases, with 12 bases sitting between them. Looked up from germline, CDR1 is GTSNPN and CDR2 is SVGIG (reference sequence). The CDR3 DNA sequence: TGTGCCTGGAGTATACTAGTCGGAAACACCGGGGAGCTGTTTTTT. Translated, it gives CAWSILVGNTGELFF.

V usage is TRBV5-6 and J usage is TRBJ2-5; D tentatively reads TRBD1 or TRBD2 (5 bases each). Trimming removed 7 bases at V and 5 bases at J, with 12 bases between. Germline V gene lookup returns CDR1 SGHDT and CDR2 YYEEEE. CDR3 size: 12 residues. In DNA form, the CDR3 reads TGTGCCAGCGGGACGCCTGCGGAGACCCAGTACTTC. Protein sequence: CASGTPAETQYF.

This clonotype was counted between two and nine times. The chain has TRBV27 and TRBJ2-7; TRBD2 might be the D (5 bases). The CDR3 contains 13 residues. Trimming took off 10 bases at V and 6 bases at J, with 19 bases between the two ends. Germline CDR1 is MNHEY and CDR2 is SMNVEV (reference sequence). CDR3 sequence (DNA): TGTGCCACCCAAGCGGTGCCGTTCGGCGAGCAGTACTTC. Amino acids: CATQAVPFGEQYF.

This clonotype was observed a few times. This chain connects TRBV30 to TRBJ2-1; the D gene is possibly TRBD2 (6 bases). Germline CDR1 and CDR2: GTSNPN and SVGIG (reference sequence). V was clipped by 3 bases and J by 10 bases, with 19 bases between them. CDR3 length: 14 amino acids. The CDR3 spells CAWRKLRDSDEQFF. CDR3 nucleotides: TGTGCCTGGAGGAAACTCCGGGACTCTGACGAGCAGTTCTTC.

This clonotype was counted at least ten times. V and J are TRBV12-3 or TRBV12-4 and TRBJ1-3, with 10 bases that match TRBD1. After removal of 5 bases from V and 4 bases from J, the junction contained 14 bases not matched to a gene. CDR3 size: 18 residues. The DNA for the CDR3 is TGTGCCAGCAGTGACCCGGGACAGGGGTTAGGTGTGGGAAACACCATATATTTT. Residues: CASSDPGQGLGVGNTIYF.

This clonotype has more than one count but fewer than ten. The J gene is TRBJ2-2, the V gene TRBV7-2, with 11 positions matching TRBD2. The V and J ends lost 4 bases and 7 bases, in that order; junction bases with no gene match: 5. The germline V gene encodes CDR1 SGHTA and CDR2 FQGNSA. The CDR3 contains 15 residues. CDR3 DNA: TGTGCCAGCAGCTACCTAGCGGGAGGTCTCGGGGAGCTGTTTTTT. Translation gives CASSYLAGGLGELFF.

This clonotype was picked up one time. This rearrangement joins TRBV24-1 to TRBJ2-7; TRBD2 is a possible D gene (6 bases). The CDR3 extends over 13 amino acids. Germline CDR1 reads KGHDR; CDR2 reads SFDVKD. V lost 7 bases, J lost 2 bases, and 11 bases lay in between. The CDR3 loop reads CATRRGLAYEQYF. The CDR3 region has the DNA TGTGCCACCAGGCGGGGCCTCGCCTACGAGCAGTACTTC.

This clonotype was observed a few times. This chain connects TRBV13 to TRBJ1-6; 9 bases are shared with TRBD1. The germline gives CDR1 PRHDT, CDR2 FYEKMQ (reference sequence). V dropped 3 bases and J dropped 8; count of bases not matched to a gene: 5. The CDR3 has 15 amino acids. This CDR3 reads CASSFPGQGDSPLHF. The CDR3 DNA follows: TGTGCCAGCAGCTTCCCGGGACAGGGCGATTCACCCCTCCACTTT.

This clonotype was counted at least ten times. This chain links TRBV5-1 with TRBJ2-5; D is perhaps TRBD1 (6 bases). Looked up from germline, CDR1 is SGHRS and CDR2 is YFSETQ. The CDR3 is 14 amino acids. The ends were cut back, 1 base at V and 2 bases at J, with 9 bases in the middle. CDR3 amino acids: CASSLIGQQETQYF. The CDR3 DNA reads as TGCGCCAGCAGCTTGATAGGACAGCAAGAGACCCAGTACTTC.

This clonotype has a count of ten or more. V and J are TRBV28 and TRBJ1-1, with a tentative D call TRBD1 (5 bases). The CDR3 is 16 residues long. V lost 4 bases and J 4 bases, leaving 19 bases between the germline ends. Germline V gene sequence: CDR1 MDHEN, CDR2 SYDVKM. The CDR3 bases are TGTGCCAGCAGTTCCCCCTTCGACAGTAGGGCCACTGAAGCTTTCTTT. Translation gives CASSSPFDSRATEAFF.

This clonotype has just a few counts. The rearrangement uses TRBV7-9 and TRBJ1-1; possible D gene TRBD1, 6 bases. Looked up from germline, CDR1 is SEHNR and CDR2 is FQNEAQ (reference sequence). The ends were cut back, 6 bases at V and 1 base at J, with 15 bases in the middle. CDR3 length equals 15 residues. The CDR3 sequence is CASREGGGTNTEAFF. The CDR3 bases are TGTGCCAGCAGGGAGGGGGGGGGGACGAACACTGAAGCTTTCTTT.

This clonotype was seen at least ten times. The chain employs TRBV6-2 or TRBV6-3 and TRBJ2-7, with D perhaps TRBD1 or TRBD2 (5 bases each). V was shortened by 4 bases and J by 0 bases, with 16 bases between the two germline ends. The CDR3 has 16 amino acids. Germline loops: CDR1 MNHEY, CDR2 SVGEGT. The CDR3 loop is CASSSPWDASSYEQYF. The DNA for the CDR3 is TGTGCCAGCAGTTCCCCTTGGGACGCAAGCTCCTACGAGCAGTACTTC.

This clonotype was seen only a few times. The chain recombines TRBV29-1 with TRBJ2-7; TRBD1 matches at 8 bases. CDR3 size: 12 residues. V shed 4 bases and J 5 bases; nucleotides not matched to a gene: 4. CDR1 is SQVTM and CDR2 is ANQGSEA in the germline V gene. The CDR3 nucleotides are TGCAGCGTTGCCGGGACAGGTAACGAGCAGTACTTC. It yields the protein CSVAGTGNEQYF.

This rearrangement joins TRBV12-3 or TRBV12-4 to TRBJ1-1; no clear D. V was shortened by 3 bases and J by 12 bases, with 11 bases between the two germline ends. The CDR3 covers 11 residues. The CDR3, as DNA: TGTGCCAGCAGTTTGGGTCCTTGGACTTTCTTT. As protein: CASSLGPWTFF.

This clonotype was seen at least ten times. This chain uses TRBV12-3 or TRBV12-4 with TRBJ2-7; possible D gene TRBD2, 6 bases. This CDR3 region has 12 residues. V shed 4 bases and J shed 4 bases, with 8 bases lying between them. The CDR3 sequence is CASSSSEYEQYF. CDR3 DNA: TGTGCCAGCAGTTCTAGCGAGTACGAGCAGTACTTC.

This clonotype showed up many times. The chain is built from TRBV5-1 and TRBJ2-1; the D gene is possibly TRBD2 (7 bases). V gave up 2 bases and J gave up 1 base, with 10 bases separating them. The CDR3 is 15 residues long. CDR1 and CDR2 (germline): SGHRS, YFSETQ. The CDR3 is CASSFAGASYNEQFF. The CDR3 DNA reads as TGCGCCAGCAGCTTTGCGGGGGCTTCCTACAATGAGCAGTTCTTC.

This clonotype was found a few times. The DNA of the CDR3 is TGTGCCAGCAGTAGAGGAGATAGTTTATCCAGGGGCTACACCTTC. Encoded protein: CASSRGDSLSRGYTF. The chain has TRBV9 and TRBJ1-2; D is uncertain. The germline V gene has CDR1 SGDLS and CDR2 YYNGEE. Trimming shortened V by 5 bases and J by 8 bases, and 22 bases separated the two germline ends. CDR3 length: 15 amino acids.

This clonotype has only a few counts. The J gene is TRBJ1-2, the V gene TRBV2; the D gene is possibly TRBD1 (6 bases). V was clipped by 4 bases and J by 0 bases, with 18 bases between them. The CDR3 contains 17 residues. CDR1 is SNHLY and CDR2 is FYNNEI in the germline V gene. CDR3 DNA: TGTGCCAGCAGTGGGGAAGTCAGGGGCGGTTCTAACTATGGCTACACCTTC. As protein: CASSGEVRGGSNYGYTF.

This clonotype has a count of ten or more. The CDR3 loop is CASSLLGPSGSADTQYF. The CDR3 bases are TGTGCCAGCAGTTTATTAGGGCCTAGCGGGAGCGCAGATACGCAGTATTTT. The chain uses TRBV28 and TRBJ2-3, with 10 positions matching TRBD2. Germline CDR1 MDHEN, CDR2 SYDVKM. The J segment lost 4 bases and the V segment lost 1 base, leaving 8 bases of the junction unmatched. CDR3 length: 17 residues.